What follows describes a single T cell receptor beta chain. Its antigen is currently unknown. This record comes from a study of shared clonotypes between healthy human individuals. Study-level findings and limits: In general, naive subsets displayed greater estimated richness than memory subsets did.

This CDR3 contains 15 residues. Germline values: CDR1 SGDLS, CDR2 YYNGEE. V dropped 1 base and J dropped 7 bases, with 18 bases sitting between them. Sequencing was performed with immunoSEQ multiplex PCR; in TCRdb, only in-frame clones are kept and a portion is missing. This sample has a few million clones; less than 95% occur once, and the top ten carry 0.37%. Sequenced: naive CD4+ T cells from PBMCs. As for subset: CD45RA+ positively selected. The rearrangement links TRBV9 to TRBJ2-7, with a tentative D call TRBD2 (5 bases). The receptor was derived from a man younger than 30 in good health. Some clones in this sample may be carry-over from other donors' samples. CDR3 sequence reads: CASSVLPTPEGEQYF. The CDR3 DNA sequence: TGTGCCAGCAGCGTACTCCCCACCCCTGAGGGAGAGCAGTACTTC.